This TCR beta chain was sequenced in a study of blood T cell repertoires in COVID-19. Study-level background: Collection of acute and convalescent COVID-19 samples took place in the United States, Italy and Spain.

CDR3 length: 15 residues. J gave up 2 bases and V 4 bases, and 9 bases lay outside the gene matches. Germline values: CDR1 SGHRS, CDR2 YFSETQ. Using immunoSEQ multiplex PCR, the repertoire was profiled, and TCRdb retains in-frame clones only, with some absent. Here the sample spans about 180,000 clones, 86% being singletons. The clonotype was recovered from a woman aged 25 to 45 with active or convalescent COVID-19. The rearrangement joins TRBV5-1 to TRBJ2-7; 7 bases match TRBD1. The sequenced material came from peripheral blood. The CDR3 DNA is TGCGCCAGCAGCCAAGCCGAGGGGGCTGCCTACGAGCAGTACTTC. Its translation is CASSQAEGAAYEQYF.